Sequencing of this T cell receptor (beta chain) was carried out in a study of cytomegalovirus exposure and HLA in healthy donors. The CDR3 consists of 15 residues. Germline CDR1 and CDR2: SEHNR and FQNEAQ (reference sequence). V was clipped by 4 bases and J by 5 bases; unmatched bases: 7. A multiplex PCR was run with 60 Vbeta primers and 13 Jbeta primers. Some clones are missing from TCRdb's copy, which holds only in-frame ones; the method was immunoSEQ multiplex PCR. The sample yields about 140,000 clones, nearly 90% seen once. This clone was counted a few times. The sequenced sample consisted of PBMCs. The TCR originated in a woman aged 35 to 49 in good health and CMV-seronegative. V usage is TRBV7-9 and J usage is TRBJ1-2; the match to TRBD1 covers 10 bases. CDR3 sequence (DNA): TGTGCCAGCAGCTCCGACAGGGGGCGAGTGTATGGCTACACCTTC. Its translation is CASSSDRGRVYGYTF.